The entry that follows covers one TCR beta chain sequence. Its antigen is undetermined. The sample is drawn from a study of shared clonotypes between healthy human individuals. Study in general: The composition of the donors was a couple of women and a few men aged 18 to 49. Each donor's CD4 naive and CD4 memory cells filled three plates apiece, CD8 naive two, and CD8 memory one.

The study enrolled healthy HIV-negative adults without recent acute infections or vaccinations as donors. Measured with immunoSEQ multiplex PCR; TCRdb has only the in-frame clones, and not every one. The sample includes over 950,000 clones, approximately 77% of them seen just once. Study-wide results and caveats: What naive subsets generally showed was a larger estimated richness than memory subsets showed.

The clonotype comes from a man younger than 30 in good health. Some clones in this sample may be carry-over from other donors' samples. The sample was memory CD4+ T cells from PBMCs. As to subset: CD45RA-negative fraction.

The CDR3 sequence is CASSFRYGVNTEAFF. In DNA form, the CDR3 reads TGTGCCAGCAGTTTTCGGTACGGGGTGAACACTGAAGCTTTCTTT. This chain connects TRBV28 to TRBJ1-1, with D unresolved. CDR1 is MDHEN, CDR2 SYDVKM, per germline. The CDR3 is 15 residues long. V lost 3 bases and J lost 0, with 11 bases in between. The full variable domain, with the rest looked up from reference TRBV28 and TRBJ1-1, is DVKVTQSSRYLVKRTGEKVFLECVQDMDHENMFWYRQDPGLGLRLIYFSYDVKMKEKGDIPEGYSVSREKKERFSLILESASTNQTSMYLCASSFRYGVNTEAFFGQGTRLTVV.